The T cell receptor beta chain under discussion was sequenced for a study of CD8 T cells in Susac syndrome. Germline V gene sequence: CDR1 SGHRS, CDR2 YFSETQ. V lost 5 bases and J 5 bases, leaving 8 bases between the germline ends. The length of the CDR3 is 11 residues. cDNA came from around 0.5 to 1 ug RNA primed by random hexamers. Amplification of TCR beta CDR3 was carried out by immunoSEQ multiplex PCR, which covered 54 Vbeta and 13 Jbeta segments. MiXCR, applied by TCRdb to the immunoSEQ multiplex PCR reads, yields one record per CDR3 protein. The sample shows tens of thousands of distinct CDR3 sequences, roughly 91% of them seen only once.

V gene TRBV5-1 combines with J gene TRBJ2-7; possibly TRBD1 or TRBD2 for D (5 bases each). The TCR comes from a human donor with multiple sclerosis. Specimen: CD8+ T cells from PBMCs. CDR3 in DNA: TGCGCCAGCAGGGGACCGGACGAGCAGTACTTC. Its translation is CASRGPDEQYF.